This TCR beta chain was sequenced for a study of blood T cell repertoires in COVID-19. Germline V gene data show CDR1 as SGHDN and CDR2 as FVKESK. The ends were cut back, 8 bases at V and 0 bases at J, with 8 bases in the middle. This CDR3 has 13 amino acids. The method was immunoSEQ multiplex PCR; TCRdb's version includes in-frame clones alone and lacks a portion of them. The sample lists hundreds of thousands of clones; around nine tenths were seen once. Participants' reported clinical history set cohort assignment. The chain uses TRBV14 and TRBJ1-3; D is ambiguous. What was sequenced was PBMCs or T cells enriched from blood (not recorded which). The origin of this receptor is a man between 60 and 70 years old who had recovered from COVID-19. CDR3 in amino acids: CASADFSGNTIYF. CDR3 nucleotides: TGTGCCAGCGCGGACTTCTCTGGAAACACCATATATTTT.